This T cell receptor beta chain was recorded in a study of blood T cell repertoires in COVID-19. At the level of the study: Acute and convalescent COVID-19 samples came from the United States, Italy and Spain. T cells, B-cell-depleted T cells, or PBMCs supplied cDNA or gDNA.

Germline CDR1 and CDR2: SGHVS and FNYEAQ. The germline V and J ends were trimmed by 5 bases and 9 bases, with 11 bases remaining between them. CDR3 length equals 12 residues. Each participant's cohort was designated according to participant-reported clinical history. Per the study methods: Cell counts per sample came from amplifying reference gene primers. Only in-frame clones appear in the TCRdb table, and some are missing; sequencing was by immunoSEQ multiplex PCR. V, J and clone size were drawn from that table, and D and trimming were deduced from the DNA. The sample has hundreds of thousands of clones, 80% to 90% seen once; the top ten hold roughly 0.99%.

The chain has TRBV7-6 and TRBJ2-1; a weak D match, TRBD2 (6 bases). The sequencing input was PBMCs or T cells enriched from blood (not recorded which). This clonotype was sampled from a young man who had recovered from COVID-19. The CDR3 DNA is TGTGCCAGCAGCAGAGGGACTCCTGAGCAGTTCTTC. Its protein is CASSRGTPEQFF.